Given below is one T cell receptor (beta chain) in context. This sample stems from a study of blood T cell repertoires in COVID-19. TCRdb keeps only in-frame clones here, not all; method: immunoSEQ multiplex PCR. The sample consists of hundreds of thousands of clones, approximately 86% of them appearing once. Sequencing input: peripheral blood. This clonotype was sampled from a woman between 70 and 85 years old with COVID-19, enrolled during active disease.

In DNA, the CDR3 is TGCAGCGTTGGATCCAGGGGCGACGAGCAGTACTTC. Translation: CSVGSRGDEQYF. The chain is built from TRBV29-1 and TRBJ2-7; possible D gene TRBD1, 6 bases. V lost 4 bases to trimming and J lost 5 bases, with 12 bases between them. This CDR3 is 12 amino acids long. Germline values: CDR1 SQVTM, CDR2 ANQGSEA.